This T cell receptor (beta chain) originates from a study of OX40 agonist ivuxolimab in advanced cancers. Study in general: Patients undergoing dose escalation presented with hepatocellular carcinoma, melanoma, renal cell or head and neck cancer.

Profiling relied on immunoSEQ multiplex PCR, and the TCRdb table lists in-frame clones only, not all of them. The table includes some 77,000 clones, about 88% detected once. The J segment lost 5 bases and the V segment lost 2 bases, leaving 5 bases of the junction unmatched. The germline gives CDR1 SGDLS, CDR2 YYNGEE. The CDR3 runs 15 residues. The input for sequencing was CD4+ or CD8+ T cells sorted from blood, taken in a trial of the OX40 agonist ivuxolimab. The chain employs TRBV9 and TRBJ2-7; 12 bases agree with TRBD2. The receptor was isolated from an adult with an advanced solid tumor such as melanoma, head and neck, liver or kidney cancer. CDR3 nucleotide sequence: TGTGCCAGCAGCGTGACTAGCGGGAGTACCCACGAGCAGTACTTC. Its translation is CASSVTSGSTHEQYF.